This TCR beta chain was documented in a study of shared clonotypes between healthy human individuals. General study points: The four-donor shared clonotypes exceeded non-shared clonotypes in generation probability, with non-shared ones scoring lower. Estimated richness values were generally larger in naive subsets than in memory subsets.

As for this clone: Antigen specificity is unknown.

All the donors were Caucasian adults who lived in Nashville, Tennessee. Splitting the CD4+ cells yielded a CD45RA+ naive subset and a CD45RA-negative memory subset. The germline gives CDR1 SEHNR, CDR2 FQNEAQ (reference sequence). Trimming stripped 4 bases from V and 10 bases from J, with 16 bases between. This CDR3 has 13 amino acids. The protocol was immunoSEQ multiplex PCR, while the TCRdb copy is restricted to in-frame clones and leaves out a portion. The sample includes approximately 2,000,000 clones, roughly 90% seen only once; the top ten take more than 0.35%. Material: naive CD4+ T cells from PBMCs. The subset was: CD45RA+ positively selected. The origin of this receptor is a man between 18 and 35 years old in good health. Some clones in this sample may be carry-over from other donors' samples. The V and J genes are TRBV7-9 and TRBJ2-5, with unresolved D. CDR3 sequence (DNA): TGTGCCAGCAGCTCCAATTCTATGGCTCACCAGTACTTC. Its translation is CASSSNSMAHQYF.